Listed below are T cell receptor beta chains from one sample, sequenced in a study of blood T cell repertoires in COVID-19. TCRdb's table, derived via immunoSEQ multiplex PCR, lists solely in-frame clones and lacks some. The sample lists about 240,000 clones, about four fifths occurring once. The sample was PBMCs or T cells enriched from blood (not recorded which). The receptors derive from a woman in her thirties or forties who had been exposed to COVID-19. Each CDR3 is given with its conserved first and last residue. A D gene is named only where the DNA matches it firmly. Clone size, where shown, is once, few, many, or a class for clones that have expanded.

clone size: NA
J gene: TRBJ2-5
D gene: TRBD2
V gene: TRBV7-2
CDR3 protein: CASSLGTPAGGRGTQYF
CDR3 DNA: TGTGCCAGCAGCTTAGGAACCCCAGCGGGGGGGCGGGGGACCCAGTACTTC

clone size: NA
J gene: TRBJ1-2
D gene: TRBD1
V gene: TRBV7-8
CDR3 protein: CASSATRGGGPSEASGYTF
CDR3 DNA: TGTGCCAGCAGCGCCACCCGAGGGGGCGGACCGAGCGAAGCGAGTGGCTACACCTTC

clone size: NA
J gene: TRBJ2-7
D gene: NA
V gene: TRBV3-1/TRBV3-2
CDR3 protein: CASSQFGQIAEQYF
CDR3 DNA: TGTGCCAGCAGCCAGTTTGGGCAGATCGCCGAGCAGTACTTC

clone size: NA
J gene: TRBJ1-1
D gene: TRBD1
V gene: TRBV30
CDR3 protein: CAWDRGNTEAFF
CDR3 DNA: TGTGCCTGGGACAGGGGGAACACTGAAGCTTTCTTT

clone size: few
J gene: TRBJ2-6
D gene: TRBD1
V gene: TRBV7-9
CDR3 protein: CALDPGTGTPYSGANVLTF
CDR3 DNA: TGTGCCCTCGACCCCGGGACAGGGACCCCATACTCTGGGGCCAACGTCCTGACTTTC

clone size: NA
J gene: TRBJ1-2
D gene: NA
V gene: TRBV5-1
CDR3 protein: CASSEGPVYGYTF
CDR3 DNA: TGCGCCAGCAGCGAGGGCCCGGTCTATGGCTACACCTTC

clone size: NA
J gene: TRBJ2-6
D gene: TRBD1
V gene: TRBV19
CDR3 protein: CASSIDPGTGLSSGANVLTF
CDR3 DNA: TGTGCCAGTAGTATAGATCCCGGGACAGGGCTAAGCTCTGGGGCCAACGTCCTGACTTTC

clone size: NA
J gene: TRBJ1-1
D gene: NA
V gene: TRBV20-1
CDR3 protein: CSVELGQQAFF
CDR3 DNA: TGCAGTGTAGAGCTAGGACAGCAAGCTTTCTTT

clone size: NA
J gene: TRBJ2-1
D gene: TRBD1
V gene: TRBV7-9
CDR3 protein: CASSFQGDNEQFF
CDR3 DNA: TGTGCCAGCAGCTTTCAGGGGGACAATGAGCAGTTCTTC

clone size: NA
J gene: TRBJ1-2
D gene: NA
V gene: TRBV10-3
CDR3 protein: CAITPEGVQGYGYTF
CDR3 DNA: TGTGCCATCACCCCCGAGGGGGTACAGGGCTATGGCTACACCTTC

clone size: NA
J gene: TRBJ2-7
D gene: TRBD2
V gene: TRBV19
CDR3 protein: CASSALAGGAYEQYF
CDR3 DNA: TGTGCCAGTAGTGCCCTAGCGGGGGGGGCCTACGAGCAGTACTTC

clone size: NA
J gene: TRBJ2-1
D gene: TRBD2
V gene: TRBV5-1
CDR3 protein: CASSLVLAGGLSPTYNEQFF
CDR3 DNA: TGCGCCAGCAGCTTGGTTCTAGCGGGGGGCCTATCCCCCACCTACAATGAGCAGTTCTTC

clone size: NA
J gene: TRBJ1-3
D gene: TRBD1
V gene: TRBV2
CDR3 protein: CASRIGGTGGSGNTIYF
CDR3 DNA: TGTGCCAGCAGGATAGGCGGGACAGGAGGCTCTGGAAACACCATATATTTT

clone size: NA
J gene: TRBJ1-4
D gene: NA
V gene: TRBV19
CDR3 protein: CASILQGTGFFWEKLFF
CDR3 DNA: TGTGCCAGTATTCTACAGGGTACTGGGTTCTTTTGGGAAAAACTGTTTTTT

clone size: NA
J gene: TRBJ2-1
D gene: TRBD2
V gene: TRBV12-3/TRBV12-4
CDR3 protein: CATNLGGSEQFF
CDR3 DNA: TGTGCCACAAACTTGGGGGGGAGTGAGCAGTTCTTC

clone size: NA
J gene: TRBJ2-3
D gene: NA
V gene: TRBV19
CDR3 protein: CASTQMAASTDTQYF
CDR3 DNA: TGTGCCAGTACCCAAATGGCGGCTAGCACAGATACGCAGTATTTT